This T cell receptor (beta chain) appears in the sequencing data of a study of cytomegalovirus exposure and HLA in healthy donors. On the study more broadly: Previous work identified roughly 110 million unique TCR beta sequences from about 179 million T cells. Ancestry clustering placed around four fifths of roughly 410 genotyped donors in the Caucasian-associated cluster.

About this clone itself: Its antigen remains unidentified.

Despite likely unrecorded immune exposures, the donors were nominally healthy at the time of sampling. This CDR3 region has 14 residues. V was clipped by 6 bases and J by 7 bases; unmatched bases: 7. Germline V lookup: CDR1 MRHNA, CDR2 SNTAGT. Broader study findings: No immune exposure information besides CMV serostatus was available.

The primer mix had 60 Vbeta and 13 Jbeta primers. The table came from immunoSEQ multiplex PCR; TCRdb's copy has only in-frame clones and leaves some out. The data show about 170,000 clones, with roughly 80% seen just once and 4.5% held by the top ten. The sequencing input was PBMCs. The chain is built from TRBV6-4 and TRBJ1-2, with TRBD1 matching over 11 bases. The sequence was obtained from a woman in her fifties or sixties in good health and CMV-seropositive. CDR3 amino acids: CASSSGTGGFGYTF. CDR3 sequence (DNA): TGTGCCAGCAGCTCCGGGACAGGGGGATTTGGCTACACCTTC.